The sequence of this T cell receptor beta chain was determined in a study of spatial heterogeneity in lung cancer. For the study at large: At a median of about 26 months after resection, follow-up PBMC samples were sequenced when available. Alpha-chain sequences were detected in numbers that were consistently lower than beta-chain sequences.

The time point is: blood at routine non-recurrence follow-up after resection. No cells were sorted before sequencing. The whole RNA sequenced was extracted from tumor, nontumor lung or frozen PBMC. In the library, each TCR cDNA molecule bore its own unique molecular identifier. Using its own MiXCR run on the 5' RACE reads, TCRdb lists one record per CDR3 protein. The profile shows 60,000 to 85,000 distinct CDR3 sequences, around 9.3% of them singletons. The source was PBMCs, collected at follow-up. This clonotype was sampled from a female donor with early-stage non-small cell lung cancer.

The DNA for the CDR3 is TGTGCCAGCGCGGGAGGTAATTCACCCCTCCACTTT. It is translated as CASAGGNSPLHF. V and J are TRBV6-2 or TRBV6-3 and TRBJ1-6; D is undetermined. V gave up 8 bases and J gave up 6 bases, with 8 bases separating them. Germline V CDR1 and CDR2: MNHEY, SVGEGT. The CDR3 has 12 amino acids.